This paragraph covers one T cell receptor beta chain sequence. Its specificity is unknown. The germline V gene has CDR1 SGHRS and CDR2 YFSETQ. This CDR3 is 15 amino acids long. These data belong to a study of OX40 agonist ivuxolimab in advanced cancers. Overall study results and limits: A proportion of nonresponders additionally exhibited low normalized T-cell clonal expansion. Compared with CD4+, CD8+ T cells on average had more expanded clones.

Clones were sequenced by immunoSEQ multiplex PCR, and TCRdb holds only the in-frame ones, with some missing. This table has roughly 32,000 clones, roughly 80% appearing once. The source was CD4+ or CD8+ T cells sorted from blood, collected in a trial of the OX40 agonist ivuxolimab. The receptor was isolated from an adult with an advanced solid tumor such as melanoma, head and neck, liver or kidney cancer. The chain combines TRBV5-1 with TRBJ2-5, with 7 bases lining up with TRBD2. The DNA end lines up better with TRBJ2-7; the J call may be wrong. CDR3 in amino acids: CASTPRTGGAYEQYF. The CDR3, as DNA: TGCGCCAGCACCCCCCGGACGGGGGGAGCCTACGAGCAGTACTTC.